Below are 22 T cell receptor beta chains sequenced from a single sample in a study of blood T cell repertoires in COVID-19. Generated by immunoSEQ multiplex PCR, the TCRdb table keeps only in-frame clones and is missing some. The table includes 70,000 to 90,000 clones, approximately 90% detected once. Sequenced input: peripheral blood. The receptors were sampled from a human donor in a cohort sampled during active COVID-19.

The V and J genes are TRBV5-4 and TRBJ2-5; 10 bases map to TRBD2. The length of the CDR3 is 19 residues. V lost 4 bases, J lost 5 bases, and 20 bases stayed unmatched. The germline V gene encodes CDR1 SGHNT and CDR2 YYREEE (reference sequence). The CDR3: CASSPGPPRRAGGKETQYF. DNA for the CDR3: TGTGCCAGCAGCCCCGGCCCCCCGCGGCGAGCGGGGGGGAAGGAGACCCAGTACTTC.

This clone has a single count. This rearrangement joins TRBV6-5 to TRBJ2-1; 7 bases match TRBD2. From germline, CDR1 is MNHEY and CDR2 SVGAGI. V was pared by 8 bases and J by 7 bases, with 11 bases of the junction left unmatched. This CDR3 has 14 amino acids. For the CDR3, the DNA is TGTGCCAGCGGGGGAGGGGTAAGACGAAATGAGCAGTTCTTC. Encoded protein: CASGGGVRRNEQFF.

With regard to this clone: The junction departs from germline at one end; a sequencing error may be responsible. The chain combines TRBV29-1 with TRBJ2-3; 9 nucleotides match TRBD1. CDR3 size: 14 residues. Germline CDR1 and CDR2: SQVTM and ANQGSEA. The CDR3 loop is CSARTGGGTDTQYF. The DNA of the CDR3 is TGCAGCGCAAGAACAGGGGGCGGCACGGATACGCAGTATTTT.

This clone was detected only once. This chain connects TRBV5-6 to TRBJ1-1; D not certain. The CDR3 spans 14 residues. Per germline, CDR1 SGHDT and CDR2 YYEEEE. V lost 6 bases and J lost 4, with 16 bases in between. The CDR3 sequence is CASTTSPGSTEAFF. CDR3 DNA: TGTGCCAGCACCACCTCCCCCGGGTCCACTGAAGCTTTCTTT. Complete variable domain (other parts from reference TRBV5-6 and TRBJ1-1): DAGVTQSPTHLIKTRGQQVTLRCSPKSGHDTVSWYQQALGQGPQFIFQYYEEEERQRGNFPDRFSGHQFPNYSSELNVNALLLGDSALYLCASTTSPGSTEAFFGQGTRLTVV.

The rearrangement links TRBV18 to TRBJ2-3, with D unresolved. The CDR3 loop spans 13 amino acids. Trimming removed 2 bases from V and 6 bases from J, with 9 bases in between. Germline loops: CDR1 KGHSH, CDR2 LQKENI. The CDR3 coding sequence is TGTGCCAGCTCACCAGAGAAACGCGATACGCAGTATTTT. This encodes CASSPEKRDTQYF.

The J gene is TRBJ2-5, the V gene TRBV3-1 (or the pseudogene TRBV3-2); D ambiguous. Per the germline V gene, CDR1 is LGHDT and CDR2 is YNNKEL (reference sequence). This CDR3 region has 17 residues. V was cut by 5 bases and J by 5 bases, with 24 bases left in between. CDR3 sequence (DNA): TGTGCCAGCAGCAAGACCGCGTTTAGCCCTACAATCGAGACCCAGTACTTC. Residues: CASSKTAFSPTIETQYF.

V usage is TRBV20-1 and J usage is TRBJ2-7; possible D gene TRBD1, 5 bases. Germline values: CDR1 DFQATT, CDR2 SNEGSKA (reference sequence). V lost 3 bases and J 4 bases, leaving 16 bases between the germline ends. This CDR3 is built from 14 residues. The CDR3 DNA is TGCAGTGCTAGTCCCCAGGGTGTCGGATACGAGCAGTACTTC. This sequence encodes CSASPQGVGYEQYF.

The chain carries TRBV15 and TRBJ1-2; D remains unclear. V was cut by 0 bases and J by 1 base, with 9 bases left in between. Per germline, CDR1 LNHNV and CDR2 YYDKDF (reference sequence). The CDR3 runs 15 residues. CDR3 sequence reads: CATSRDLALNYGYTF. The CDR3 DNA reads as TGTGCCACCAGCAGAGATCTGGCCCTTAACTATGGCTACACCTTC.

The chain employs TRBV27 and TRBJ2-3, with a possible D match to TRBD1 (5 bases). CDR3 size: 14 residues. The germline V gene encodes CDR1 MNHEY and CDR2 SMNVEV (reference sequence). Trimming took off 4 bases at V and 1 base at J, with 9 bases between the two ends. DNA of the CDR3: TGTGCCAGCAGTTGGGCCAGGGGCACAGATACGCAGTATTTT. Translation: CASSWARGTDTQYF.

The V call is TRBV4-2, the J call TRBJ2-5; perhaps TRBD1 as D (6 bases). CDR3 length: 19 amino acids. The V gene lost 1 base and the J gene lost 1 base, with 22 bases spanning the gap. Germline V gene data show CDR1 as LGHNA and CDR2 as YNFKEQ. Here the CDR3 DNA reads TGTGCCAGCAGCCAAGTAGTGGGCAGGGGACCCGATCCCCAAGAGACCCAGTACTTC. Protein product: CASSQVVGRGPDPQETQYF.

V usage is TRBV7-9 and J usage is TRBJ1-5; 8 nucleotides align to TRBD1. With 4 bases clipped from V and 0 bases from J, the junction kept 2 bases outside the gene matches. Germline-derived CDR1 and CDR2 are SEHNR and FQNEAQ (reference sequence). This CDR3 has 15 residues. The CDR3 DNA sequence: TGTGCCAGCAGCTGGGGGACAGGTAGCAATCAGCCCCAGCATTTT. It encodes CASSWGTGSNQPQHF.

V usage is TRBV11-3 and J usage is TRBJ2-7; maybe TRBD1 (8 bases). Germline CDR1 is SGHNT and CDR2 is YENEEA. This CDR3 spans 14 amino acids. Trimming pared 4 bases from V and 7 bases from J, leaving 17 bases between. CDR3 in amino acids: CASSSPDRGGEQYF. CDR3 DNA sequence: TGTGCCAGCAGCTCACCTGACAGGGGAGGGGAGCAGTACTTC. The full variable domain, completed using reference TRBV11-3 and TRBJ2-7, is EAGVVQSPRYKIIEKKQPVAFWCNPISGHNTLYWYLQNLGQGPELLIRYENEEAVDDSQLPKDRFSAERLKGVDSTLKIQPAELGDSAVYLCASSSPDRGGEQYFGPGTRLTVT.

The chain is built from TRBV12-3 or TRBV12-4 and TRBJ2-7, with D possibly matching TRBD2 (6 bases). The CDR3 runs to 13 residues. V was clipped by 2 bases and J by 6 bases, with 11 bases between them. Here the CDR3 DNA reads TGTGCCAGCAGTTTACGGGGGTCGGGCGAGCAGTACTTC. It translates to CASSLRGSGEQYF.

This clone was observed once. The CDR3 here is CASSDPSGGASDTQYF. The CDR3 DNA follows: TGCGCCAGCAGTGACCCTAGCGGGGGGGCCTCGGATACGCAGTATTTT. V gene TRBV10-1 combines with J gene TRBJ2-3; 12 bases are shared with TRBD2. The junction had 7 bases not matched to a gene; V was cut back by 3 bases and J by 6 bases. This CDR3 is built from 16 residues. The germline gives CDR1 WNHNN, CDR2 SYGVQD (reference sequence).

The V call is TRBV30, the J call TRBJ2-7; D call uncertain. V shed 0 bases and J shed 7 bases, with 10 bases lying between them. The CDR3 is 12 residues long. The germline CDR1 and CDR2 sequences are GTSNPN and SVGIG (reference sequence). DNA for the CDR3: TGTGCCTGGAGTGTACCCCCCGGGGAGCAGTACTTC. Translation: CAWSVPPGEQYF.

This chain links TRBV7-2 with TRBJ2-1, with TRBD1 matching over 7 bases. Unmatched junction bases numbered 12, after V lost 3 bases and J lost 7 bases. Germline CDR1 and CDR2: SGHTA and FQGNSA. The length of the CDR3 is 16 residues. CDR3 sequence reads: CASSLRAQGTGNEQFF. The CDR3 region has the DNA TGTGCCAGCAGCTTGCGGGCACAGGGGACGGGAAATGAGCAGTTCTTC.

The chain carries TRBV30 and TRBJ1-5; possible D gene TRBD1, 5 bases. This CDR3 spans 13 amino acids. V was clipped by 5 bases and J by 5 bases, with 13 bases between them. Germline values: CDR1 GTSNPN, CDR2 SVGIG (reference sequence). The DNA for the CDR3 is TGTGCCTGGGGGGCGGGTCGTGATCAGCCCCAGCATTTT. Encoded protein: CAWGAGRDQPQHF.

The chain combines TRBV7-9 with TRBJ2-5, with 9 positions matching TRBD2. Germline V gene sequence: CDR1 SEHNR, CDR2 FQNEAQ (reference sequence). The CDR3 runs 14 residues. J gave up 5 bases and V 4 bases, and 5 bases lay outside the gene matches. CDR3 residues: CASSSGTSTETQYF. The CDR3 nucleotides are TGTGCCAGCAGCTCCGGGACTAGCACGGAGACCCAGTACTTC.

The chain couples TRBV4-2 to TRBJ1-4; D gene unclear. The germline V and J ends were trimmed by 1 base and 6 bases, with 9 bases remaining between them. CDR3 size: 14 residues. CDR1 and CDR2 (germline): LGHNA, YNFKEQ. The CDR3: CASSQVAGDEKLFF. Here the CDR3 DNA reads TGTGCCAGCAGCCAAGTGGCAGGTGATGAAAAACTGTTTTTT.

The chain links TRBV9 to TRBJ2-2, with TRBD2 matching 12 bases. This CDR3 is built from 16 residues. The ends lost 2 bases at V and 6 bases at J; junction bases unmatched: 5. Germline values: CDR1 SGDLS, CDR2 YYNGEE. CDR3 in amino acids: CASSVRASGGAGELFF. The CDR3 DNA reads TGTGCCAGCAGCGTGCGGGCTAGCGGGGGGGCCGGGGAGCTGTTTTTT.

The chain recombines TRBV9 with TRBJ2-7; 10 bases fit TRBD1. The germline CDR1 and CDR2 sequences are SGDLS and YYNGEE. There are 15 residues in the CDR3. Trimming cost V 5 bases and J 4 bases; bases outside gene matches: 9. The CDR3 spells CASSPGQGGLYEQYF. CDR3 in DNA: TGTGCCAGCAGTCCCGGACAGGGGGGATTGTACGAGCAGTACTTC.

The V call is TRBV3-1 (or the pseudogene TRBV3-2), the J call TRBJ2-5, with TRBD2 matching over 12 bases. The junction had 4 bases not matched to a gene; V was cut back by 0 bases and J by 5 bases. Germline lookup yields CDR1 LGHDT and CDR2 YNNKEL (reference sequence). This CDR3 has 16 residues. The DNA of the CDR3 is TGTGCCAGCAGCCAAGATGGGACTAGCGGGTTTGAGACCCAGTACTTC. Protein sequence: CASSQDGTSGFETQYF.